The source of this TCR beta chain is a study of blood T cell repertoires in COVID-19. About the study: There were acute and convalescent COVID-19 samples, and they came from the United States, Italy and Spain. From T cells, B-cell-depleted T cells, or PBMCs came the material, which was cDNA or gDNA.

In the authors' workflow: The assay estimated nucleated cells by amplifying reference gene primers. The data were produced by immunoSEQ multiplex PCR, yet TCRdb's version contains in-frame clones alone and is incomplete. V and J calls and clone size come straight from that table; D and trimming were deduced from the DNA. This table has approximately 88,000 clones, about nine tenths appearing once. Unmatched junction bases numbered 3, after V lost 2 bases and J lost 1 base. The CDR3 has 16 residues. The germline V gene encodes CDR1 SGHTA and CDR2 FQGTGA. The sequenced sample was peripheral blood. This receptor was taken from a male donor with acute or convalescent COVID-19. V gene TRBV7-3 combines with J gene TRBJ2-2; 8 bases match TRBD2. The CDR3 spells CASSLGGGQNTGELFF. The DNA of the CDR3 is TGTGCCAGCAGCTTAGGCGGGGGGCAGAACACCGGGGAGCTGTTTTTT.